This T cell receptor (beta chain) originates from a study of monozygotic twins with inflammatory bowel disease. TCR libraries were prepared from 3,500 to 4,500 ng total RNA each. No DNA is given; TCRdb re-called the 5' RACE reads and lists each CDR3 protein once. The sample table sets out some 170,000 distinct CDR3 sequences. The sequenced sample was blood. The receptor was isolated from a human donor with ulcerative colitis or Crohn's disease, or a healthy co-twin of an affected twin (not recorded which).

CDR3 in amino acids: CASSVAGALSGNTIYF. The gene calls are TRBV9 and TRBJ1-3. This CDR3 has 16 residues. The germline V gene has CDR1 SGDLS and CDR2 YYNGEE.